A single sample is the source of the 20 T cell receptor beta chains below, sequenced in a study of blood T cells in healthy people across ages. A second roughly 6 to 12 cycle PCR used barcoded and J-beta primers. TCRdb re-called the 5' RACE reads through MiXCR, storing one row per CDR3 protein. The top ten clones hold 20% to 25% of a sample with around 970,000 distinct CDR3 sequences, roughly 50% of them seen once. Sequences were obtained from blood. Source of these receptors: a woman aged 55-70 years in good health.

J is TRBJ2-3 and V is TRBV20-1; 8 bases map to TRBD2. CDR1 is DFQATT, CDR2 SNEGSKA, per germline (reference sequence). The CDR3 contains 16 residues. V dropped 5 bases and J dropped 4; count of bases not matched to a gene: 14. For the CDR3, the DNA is TGCAGTGCTGGAGCTGGTCTGGCGGGAGGTCCAGATACGCAGTATTTT. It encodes CSAGAGLAGGPDTQYF.

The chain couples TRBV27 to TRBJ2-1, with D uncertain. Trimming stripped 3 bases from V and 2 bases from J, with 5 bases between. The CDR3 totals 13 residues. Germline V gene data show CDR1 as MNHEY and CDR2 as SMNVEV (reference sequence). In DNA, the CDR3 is TGTGCCAGCAGTTTTACTCCCTACAATGAGCAGTTCTTC. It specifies CASSFTPYNEQFF.

The CDR3 here is CSARDRLGPQHF. The CDR3 region has the DNA TGCAGTGCTAGAGATCGCTTGGGGCCCCAGCATTTT. The chain is built from TRBV20-1 and TRBJ1-5; D is uncertain. The CDR3 runs to 12 residues. Germline V gene lookup returns CDR1 DFQATT and CDR2 SNEGSKA (reference sequence). The germline V and J ends were trimmed by 0 bases and 9 bases, with 9 bases remaining between them.

CDR3 DNA: TGCGCCAGCAGCTTGGCCGTAGGGAGCGAGCAGTACTTC. Protein product: CASSLAVGSEQYF. The V and J genes are TRBV5-1 and TRBJ2-7; perhaps TRBD2 as D (5 bases). CDR3 length: 13 amino acids. The V end lost 0 bases, the J end lost 6 bases, and 10 bases lay between the germline ends. CDR1 and CDR2 (germline): SGHRS, YFSETQ.

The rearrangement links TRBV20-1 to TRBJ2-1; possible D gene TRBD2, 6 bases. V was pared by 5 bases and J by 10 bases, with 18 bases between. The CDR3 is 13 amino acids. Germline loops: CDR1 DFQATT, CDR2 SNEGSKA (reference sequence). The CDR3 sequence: CSAPGTEAYEQFF. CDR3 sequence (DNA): TGCAGTGCTCCCGGGACTGAAGCCTACGAGCAGTTCTTC.

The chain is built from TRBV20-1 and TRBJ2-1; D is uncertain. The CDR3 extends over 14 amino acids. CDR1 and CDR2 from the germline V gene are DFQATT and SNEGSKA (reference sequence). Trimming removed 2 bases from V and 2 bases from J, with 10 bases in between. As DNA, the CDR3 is TGCAGTGCTAGACAAGCGCCCACCTACAATGAGCAGTTCTTC. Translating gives CSARQAPTYNEQFF.

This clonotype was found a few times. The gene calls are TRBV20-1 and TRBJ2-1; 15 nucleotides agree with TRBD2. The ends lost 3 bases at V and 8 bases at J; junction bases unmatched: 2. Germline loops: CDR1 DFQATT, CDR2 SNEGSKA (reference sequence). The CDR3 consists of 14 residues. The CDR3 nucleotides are TGCAGTGCTAGGGGACTAGCGGGAGGCTATGAGCAGTTCTTC. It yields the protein CSARGLAGGYEQFF.

This CDR3 is CSTNGGATNEKLFF. The CDR3 DNA is TGCAGTACTAACGGCGGGGCAACTAATGAAAAACTGTTTTTT. This chain connects TRBV20-1 to TRBJ1-4; D is unclear. V lost 8 bases, J lost 0 bases, and 13 bases lay in between. The CDR3 sequence is 14 residues long. The germline V gene encodes CDR1 DFQATT and CDR2 SNEGSKA (reference sequence).

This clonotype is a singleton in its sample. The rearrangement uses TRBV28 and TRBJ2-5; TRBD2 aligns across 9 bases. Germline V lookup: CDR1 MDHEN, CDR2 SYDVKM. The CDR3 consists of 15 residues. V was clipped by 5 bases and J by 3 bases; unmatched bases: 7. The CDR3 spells CASSTDSGSKETQYF. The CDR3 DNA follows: TGTGCCAGCAGTACGGATAGCGGGAGTAAAGAGACCCAGTACTTC.

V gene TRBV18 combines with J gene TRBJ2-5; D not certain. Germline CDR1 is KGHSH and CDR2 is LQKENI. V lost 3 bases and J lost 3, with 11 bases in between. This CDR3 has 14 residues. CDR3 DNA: TGTGCCAGCTCACCCCCGCGGAGCGAAGAGACCCAGTACTTC. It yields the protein CASSPPRSEETQYF.

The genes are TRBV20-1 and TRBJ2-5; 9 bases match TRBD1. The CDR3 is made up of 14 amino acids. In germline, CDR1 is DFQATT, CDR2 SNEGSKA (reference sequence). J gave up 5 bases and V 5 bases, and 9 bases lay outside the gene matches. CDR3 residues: CSAEDRGAWETQYF. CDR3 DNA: TGCAGTGCTGAGGACAGGGGCGCTTGGGAGACCCAGTACTTC.

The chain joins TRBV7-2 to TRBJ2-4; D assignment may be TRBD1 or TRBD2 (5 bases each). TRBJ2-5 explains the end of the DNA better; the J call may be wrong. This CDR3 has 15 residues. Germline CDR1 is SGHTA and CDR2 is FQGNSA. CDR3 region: CASSPQNLRGETQYF. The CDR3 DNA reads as TGTGCCAGCAGCCCCCAAAATCTGAGGGGAGAGACCCAGTACTTC.

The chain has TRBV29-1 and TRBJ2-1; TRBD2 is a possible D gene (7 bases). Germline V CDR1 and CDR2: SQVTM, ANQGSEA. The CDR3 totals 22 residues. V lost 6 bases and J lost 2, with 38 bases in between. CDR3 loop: CSVLGGDLRLVGGPSPYNEQFF. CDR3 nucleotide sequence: TGCAGCGTCTTAGGGGGGGATCTTCGGCTAGTGGGAGGGCCCTCCCCCTACAATGAGCAGTTCTTC.

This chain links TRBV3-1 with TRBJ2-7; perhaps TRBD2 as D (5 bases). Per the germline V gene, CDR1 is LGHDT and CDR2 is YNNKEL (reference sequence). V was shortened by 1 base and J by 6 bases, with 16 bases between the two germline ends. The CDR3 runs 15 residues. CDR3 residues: CASSQVSGVNSEQYF. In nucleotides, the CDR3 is TGTGCCAGCAGCCAAGTGTCCGGGGTAAACTCCGAGCAGTACTTC.

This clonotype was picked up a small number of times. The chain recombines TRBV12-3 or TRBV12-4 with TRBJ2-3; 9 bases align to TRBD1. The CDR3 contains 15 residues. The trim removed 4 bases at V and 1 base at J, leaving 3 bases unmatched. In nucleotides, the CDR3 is TGTGCCAGCAGTTCCCGGACAGGGGGCACAGATACGCAGTATTTT. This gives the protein CASSSRTGGTDTQYF.

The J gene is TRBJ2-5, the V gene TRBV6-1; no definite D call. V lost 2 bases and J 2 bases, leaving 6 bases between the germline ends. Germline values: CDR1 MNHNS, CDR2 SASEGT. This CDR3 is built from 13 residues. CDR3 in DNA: TGTGCCAGCAGTGAATGGTGGCAAGAGACCCAGTACTTC. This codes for CASSEWWQETQYF.

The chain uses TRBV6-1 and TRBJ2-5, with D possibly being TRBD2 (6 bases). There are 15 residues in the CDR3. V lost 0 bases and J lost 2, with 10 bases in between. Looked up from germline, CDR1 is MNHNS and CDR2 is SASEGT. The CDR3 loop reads CASSEAVGLQETQYF. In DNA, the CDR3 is TGTGCCAGCAGTGAAGCGGTGGGACTTCAAGAGACCCAGTACTTC.

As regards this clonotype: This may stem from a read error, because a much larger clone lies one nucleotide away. CDR3 nucleotides: TGTGCCAGCACGATAGGGAGGTACGTGCAGTACTTC. Residues: CASTIGRYVQYF. The genes are TRBV2 and TRBJ2-7, with D maybe TRBD2 (6 bases). Looked up from germline, CDR1 is SNHLY and CDR2 is FYNNEI. The CDR3 extends over 12 amino acids.

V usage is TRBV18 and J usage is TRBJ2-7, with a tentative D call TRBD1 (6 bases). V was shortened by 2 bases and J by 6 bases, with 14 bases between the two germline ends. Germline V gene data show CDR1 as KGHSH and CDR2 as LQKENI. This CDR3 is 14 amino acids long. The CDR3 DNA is TGTGCCAGCTCACCAAGGGACACCTTGTCCGAGCAGTACTTC. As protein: CASSPRDTLSEQYF. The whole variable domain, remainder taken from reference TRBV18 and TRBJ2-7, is NAGVMQNPRHLVRRRGQEARLRCSPMKGHSHVYWYRQLPEEGLKFMVYLQKENIIDESGMPKERFSAEFPKEGPSILRIQQVVRGDSAAYFCASSPRDTLSEQYFGPGTRLTVT.

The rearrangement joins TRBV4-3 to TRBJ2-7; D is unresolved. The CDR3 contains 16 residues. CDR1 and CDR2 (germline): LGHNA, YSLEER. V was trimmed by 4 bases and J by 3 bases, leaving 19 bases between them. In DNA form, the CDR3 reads TGCGCCAGCAGCCGCTCGATCGGACCAGGAAACTACGAGCAGTACTTC. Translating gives CASSRSIGPGNYEQYF.